This entry lists 11 T cell receptor beta chains sequenced from one sample in a study of T-cell reconstitution after alpha-beta-depleted transplantation in children. Preparing the TCRbeta library involved the use of unique molecular identifiers. TCRdb itself ran the PCR reads through MiXCR, one entry per CDR3 protein. This table has a few hundred thousand distinct CDR3 sequences, roughly 20% appearing once. The sequenced sample was PBMCs from the stem cell graft donor, obtained from the stem cell graft. Receptors originate from a human donor who donated a stem cell graft to a child with acute myeloid leukemia.

The genes are TRBV25-1 and TRBJ2-3; D uncertain. Germline-derived CDR1 and CDR2 are MGHDK and SYGVNS. V was pared by 7 bases and J by 2 bases, with 16 bases between. The length of the CDR3 is 15 residues. CDR3: CASTPKYGNTDTQYF. CDR3 coding DNA: TGTGCCAGCACCCCTAAGTACGGCAACACAGATACGCAGTATTTT.

There are many counts of this clonotype. The chain has TRBV29-1 and TRBJ2-5; D is undetermined. V was cut by 1 base and J by 5 bases, with 11 bases left in between. The CDR3 loop spans 13 amino acids. CDR1 is SQVTM and CDR2 is ANQGSEA in the germline V gene. The CDR3 loop is CSVEVSQVETQYF. The CDR3 nucleotides are TGCAGCGTTGAAGTGAGCCAGGTCGAGACCCAGTACTTC.

This clonotype was seen ten or more times. This chain uses TRBV7-2 with TRBJ2-2; TRBD2 is a possible D gene (6 bases). CDR1 is SGHTA and CDR2 is FQGNSA in the germline V gene. This CDR3 has 15 residues. Trimming took off 5 bases at V and 4 bases at J, with 14 bases between the two ends. The CDR3 region is CASSGTGLPTGELFF. Written as DNA, the CDR3 is TGTGCCAGCAGCGGGACTGGACTACCCACCGGGGAGCTGTTTTTT.

Only a few counts were recorded for this clonotype. The chain is built from TRBV9 and TRBJ2-1; D not certain. The V gene lost 2 bases and the J gene lost 4 bases, with 13 bases spanning the gap. Germline CDR1 reads SGDLS; CDR2 reads YYNGEE. CDR3 size: 15 residues. CDR3: CASSVLGKRYNEQFF. The DNA for the CDR3 is TGTGCCAGCAGCGTCCTTGGAAAGAGGTACAATGAGCAGTTCTTC.

This clonotype was detected many times. CDR3 protein: CSVEAPDRPWTQYF. CDR3 DNA: TGCAGCGTTGAAGCCCCCGACCGCCCGTGGACCCAGTACTTC. This chain connects TRBV29-1 to TRBJ2-5; D is unclear. This CDR3 region has 14 residues. From germline, CDR1 is SQVTM and CDR2 ANQGSEA. V shed 1 base and J shed 7 bases, with 16 bases lying between them.

This clonotype has just a few counts. The J gene is TRBJ2-1, the V gene TRBV2; 9 bases align to TRBD2. The CDR3 extends over 14 amino acids. Trimming cost V 6 bases and J 4 bases; bases outside gene matches: 4. Germline CDR1 reads SNHLY; CDR2 reads FYNNEI. CDR3 residues: CASSQTSGYNEQFF. The CDR3 DNA sequence: TGTGCCAGCAGCCAAACTAGCGGGTACAATGAGCAGTTCTTC.

This clonotype was picked up many times. V usage is TRBV25-1 and J usage is TRBJ2-7, with TRBD1 matching over 7 bases. V lost 6 bases, J lost 0 bases, and 5 bases stayed unmatched. CDR1 is MGHDK and CDR2 is SYGVNS in the germline V gene. The CDR3 is 14 residues long. CDR3: CASSGQDSSYEQYF. CDR3 sequence (DNA): TGTGCCAGCAGCGGACAGGACAGCTCCTACGAGCAGTACTTC.

V and J are TRBV28 and TRBJ2-1; perhaps TRBD2 as D (6 bases). Trimming stripped 11 bases from V and 7 bases from J, with 24 bases between. The CDR3 totals 15 residues. CDR1 MDHEN and CDR2 SYDVKM come from the germline V gene. The CDR3 region has the DNA TGTGCCGCCTCCCCGCGAACGGGACTGCGGAATGAGCAGTTCTTC. It codes for CAASPRTGLRNEQFF.

In this sample, this clonotype turned up a few times. The chain combines TRBV7-2 with TRBJ1-2, with 10 bases fitting TRBD1. The V gene end was trimmed by 3 bases and the J gene end by 2 bases; junction bases not matched to a gene: 3. CDR3 length: 15 residues. Germline CDR1 SGHTA, CDR2 FQGNSA. The CDR3 sequence: CASSLGDRGNYGYTF. CDR3 sequence (DNA): TGTGCCAGCAGCTTGGGGGACAGGGGAAACTATGGCTACACCTTC. Full variable domain (outside the CDR3, taken from reference TRBV7-2 and TRBJ1-2): GAGVSQSPSNKVTEKGKDVELRCDPISGHTALYWYRQSLGQGLEFLIYFQGNSAPDKSGLPSDRFSAERTGGSVSTLTIQRTQQEDSAVYLCASSLGDRGNYGYTFGSGTRLTVV.

This clonotype was detected a few times. The J gene is TRBJ2-4, the V gene TRBV12-3 or TRBV12-4; 7 bases are shared with TRBD2. V lost 6 bases to trimming and J lost 7 bases; unmatched junction nucleotides: 6. CDR3 size: 13 residues. The CDR3 reads CASRERDKNIQYF. CDR3 nucleotide sequence: TGTGCCAGCAGAGAGCGGGATAAGAACATTCAGTACTTC.

This clonotype appeared a few times. The chain is built from TRBV29-1 and TRBJ2-7, with 8 positions matching TRBD1. V lost 5 bases and J lost 1; bases outside the gene matches: 7. This CDR3 has 14 residues. Germline V gives CDR1 SQVTM, CDR2 ANQGSEA. CDR3 bases: TGCAGCGTTTCGACAGGGGTTTTGTCCTACGAGCAGTACTTC. Translated, it gives CSVSTGVLSYEQYF.